The 2 T cell receptor beta chains presented below share a single source sample, sequenced in a study of T-cell reconstitution after alpha-beta-depleted transplantation in children (dated by TCRdb to about 2016). Receptor libraries were prepared by PCR. TCRdb names Illumina HiSeq 2500 as the instrument used. To normalize quantification of the TCRbeta repertoire, the TCR libraries were built with molecular barcoding that relied on unique molecular identifiers. The public reads were reprocessed in TCRdb via fastp at Q25 and MiXCR, keeping in-frame beta chains. Rows are combined by CDR3 protein, so each entry shows the most common genes and DNA. For this sample the table gives 250,000 to 300,000 distinct CDR3 sequences, of which more than 9% were detected only once. Jointly, the top ten make up about 9.5% of the sample. The source material was PBMCs from the stem cell graft donor, sampled from the stem cell graft. These TCRs come from a human donor who donated a stem cell graft to a child with SCID.

This clonotype has a handful of counts. The chain employs TRBV20-1 and TRBJ2-3; D is ambiguous. V lost 4 bases to trimming and J lost 5 bases, with 10 bases between them. This CDR3 spans 12 amino acids. Germline CDR1 reads DFQATT; CDR2 reads SNEGSKA (reference sequence). CDR3 loop: CSAKGLGDTQYF. The CDR3 DNA reads as TGCAGTGCTAAAGGGTTGGGAGATACGCAGTATTTT.

V usage is TRBV12-3 or TRBV12-4 and J usage is TRBJ2-4; no clear D. V was trimmed by 5 bases and J by 0 bases, leaving 14 bases between them. This CDR3 is built from 16 residues. DNA for the CDR3: TGTGCCAGCAGTCCCGGCGGCAGTATAGCCAAAAACATTCAGTACTTC. This codes for CASSPGGSIAKNIQYF.